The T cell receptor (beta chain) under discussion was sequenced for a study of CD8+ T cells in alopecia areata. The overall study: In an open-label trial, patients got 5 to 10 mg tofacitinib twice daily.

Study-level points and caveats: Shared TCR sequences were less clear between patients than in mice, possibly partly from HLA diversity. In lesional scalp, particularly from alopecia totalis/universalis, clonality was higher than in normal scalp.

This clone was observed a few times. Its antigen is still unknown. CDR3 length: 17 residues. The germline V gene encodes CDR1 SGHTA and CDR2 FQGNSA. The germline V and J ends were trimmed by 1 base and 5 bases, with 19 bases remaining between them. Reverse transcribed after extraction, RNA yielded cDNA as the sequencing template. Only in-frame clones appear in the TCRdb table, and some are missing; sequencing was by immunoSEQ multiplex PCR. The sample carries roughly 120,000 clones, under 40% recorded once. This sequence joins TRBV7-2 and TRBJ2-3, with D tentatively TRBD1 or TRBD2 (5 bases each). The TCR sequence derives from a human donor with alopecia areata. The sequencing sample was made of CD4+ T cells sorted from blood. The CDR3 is CASSLEVGAGVRDTQYF. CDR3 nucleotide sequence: TGTGCCAGCAGCTTAGAAGTCGGGGCCGGGGTGAGAGATACGCAGTATTTT.